This TCR beta chain comes out of a study of Ad26.COV2.S vaccination and SARS-CoV-2 variants. This clone was found once. This CDR3 comprises 17 residues. Unmatched junction bases numbered 18, after V lost 10 bases and J lost 6 bases. Germline CDR1 ENHRY, CDR2 SYGVKD. Treatment of the sample: roughly 20 received Ad26.COV2.S at low or high dose, single or two shots; 5 received placebo; per-sample allocation not given. It was on day 63 after the first vaccine or placebo injection that samples were taken. Sequencing was performed with immunoSEQ multiplex PCR; in TCRdb, only in-frame clones are kept and a portion is missing. The sample records 300,000 to 400,000 clones, 80% to 90% being singletons.

Material: peripheral blood, obtained in a trial of Ad26.COV2.S vaccine versus placebo. The receptor was isolated from a person aged 18-60 years who received the Ad26.COV2.S COVID-19 vaccine or a placebo. The chain recombines TRBV10-3 with TRBJ2-2; 9 positions agree with TRBD2. CDR3 sequence: CATSSVKRGVGAGELFF. In nucleotides, the CDR3 is TGTGCCACCTCCAGCGTCAAGCGGGGGGTCGGAGCCGGGGAGCTGTTTTTT.